This T cell receptor (beta chain) was retrieved from a study of shared clonotypes between healthy human individuals (TCRdb year 2020). For context, the study as a whole: A couple of women and three men aged 18 to 49 years were included in the cohort. For each donor, CD4 naive and CD4 memory were each given three plates, CD8 naive was given two plates, and CD8 memory was given one plate. To estimate repertoire size and how much clonotype sharing occurs between individuals, the study deeply sequenced the blood TCR repertoires of roughly 5 healthy adults. Libraries were prepared and TCR repertoires were sequenced by different laboratories using diverse techniques, in order to increase sequencing depth and limit assay-specific biases. Per donor, leukapheresis produced somewhere between about 0.94 and 9 billion PBMCs.

Healthy HIV-negative adults with no recently reported acute infections or vaccinations were included as donors. Every donor was a Caucasian adult residing in Nashville, Tennessee, USA. CD4+ T cells were enriched through magnetic negative selection, after which naive cells were positively selected on CD45RA and the remaining negative fraction served as the memory subset. Blood was collected by leukapheresis, and PBMCs were isolated by Ficoll-Histopaque density gradient centrifugation and then cryopreserved in liquid nitrogen vapor phase. Analytical flow cytometry was used to check the purity and quantity of each magnetically sorted T cell population. From each sorted fraction, genomic DNA was isolated and quantified by UV absorbance on a Nanodrop 2000c. The junction carries 8 bases between V and J, which are trimmed by 3 bases and 3 bases respectively. The CDR3 runs 13 amino acids, cysteine and phenylalanine included. The sequence is cut down to CDR3 DNA, 39 bases in frame from base 1. Sequences MDHEN (CDR1) and SYDVKM (CDR2) are obtained from the germline V gene.

Overall study outcomes, separate from this receptor: Compared with non-shared clonotypes, the clonotypes found in all four sorted-subset donors had higher generation probabilities. Incomplete sequencing was indicated by rarefaction of sorted-subset datasets, despite the large sequencing depth. Naive subsets generally had larger estimated clonotype richness than memory subsets did. Sharing across a handful of donors was observed for roughly 5.4% of naive CD4, 3% to 3.5% of naive CD8, 2% to 2.5% of memory CD4, and about 0.39% of memory CD8 clonotypes. Sampling was restricted to blood, and TCR repertoires in tissue are likely to differ from TCR repertoires in blood. Because the study included only a small number of donors, the genetic and exposure-history diversity represented was limited. Pairwise subsampling led to the expectation that sequencing depth would affect the degree of clonotype sharing among donors.

TCR CDR3 regions were amplified from genomic DNA by multiplex PCR using the deep immunoSEQ assay. Extracted genomic DNA from each cell subset was distributed evenly across all wells of several immunoSEQ 96-well plates, and each plate was treated as a replicate. For sorted subsets, around 200 ng genomic DNA, equal to some 30,000 T cell genomes, was loaded into each replicate PCR. Purified libraries were measured with a Qubit 3.0 fluorometer, size-checked on a Bioanalyzer 2100, and measured again with the KAPA Library Quantification kit. Every immunoSEQ 96-well plate was sequenced on a separate single-read 150-cycle Illumina NextSeq 550 flow cell. Per the source publication's procedure: Because the immunoSEQ output held only junctional sequences and lacked quality scores, the filtering could not match the filtering applied to full-length reads. To assign V/J genes and CDR3, sequences were annotated using PyIR, a Python wrapper for IgBLAST v1.9, with IMGT germline references. Reads with weak V/J assignments (E-value above 1e-6), missing CDR3, stop codons, out-of-frame junctions, or ambiguous translated residues were removed. V3J clonotypes were defined by identical inferred V gene, J gene, and CDR3 amino acid sequence. Percentage overlap between repertoires was computed as shared unique clonotypes divided by the size of the smaller repertoire. RTK rarefaction, the Chao1 estimator, and Recon v2.1 estimates of unobserved clonotypes were used to assess repertoire richness. OLGA was used to compute generation probabilities for all TCRbeta clonotypes that the gDNA method yielded from several donors. TCRdb took over this immuneACCESS table, retaining in-frame rearrangements with V and J assigned. Such tables are incomplete; in checked studies, under half of the missing clones stem from an unresolved V gene, and the remainder is unexplained. From that table come the V and J calls and clone size; the DNA was used to work out D and trimming. This sample has 1,400,000 or so clones in its table, and about 98.5% of those were observed once. In total, the top ten clones hold approximately 0.4% of the sample.

About this clone: Its cognate antigen has yet to be identified. Per-nucleotide qualities are absent, and no much larger clonotype sits a single base away.

Sequencing was done on a sample of naive CD4+ T cells sorted from blood. The sample's cell subset or site label, decoded: CD45RA+ positively selected. The V gene is TRBV28 and the J gene is TRBJ1-1; too little of a D gene remains to name it. The receptor was isolated from a man aged 25-45 years in good health. In nucleotides, the sequence is TGTGCCAGCAGTTTGATTTTGGACACTGAAGCTTTCTTT. Its amino acids are CASSLILDTEAFF.